This note documents a single T cell receptor beta chain sequence. The data originate from a study of blood T cell repertoires in COVID-19. The overall study: Collection of acute and convalescent COVID-19 samples took place in the United States, Italy and Spain. The cDNA or gDNA used as material had been derived from T cells, B-cell-depleted T cells, or PBMCs.

The protocol was immunoSEQ multiplex PCR, while the TCRdb copy is restricted to in-frame clones and leaves out a portion. The data hold 43,000 or so clones, with around four fifths observed a single time. The length of the CDR3 is 15 residues. From germline, CDR1 is KGHSH and CDR2 LQKENI. V lost 3 bases to trimming and J lost 5 bases, with 16 bases between them. The rearrangement links TRBV18 to TRBJ2-5, with D maybe TRBD2 (6 bases). The receptor was derived from an elderly woman with acute or convalescent COVID-19. Sequencing used peripheral blood. CDR3 region: CASSPLLGREETQYF. DNA of the CDR3: TGTGCCAGCTCACCGCTCCTTGGCCGGGAGGAGACCCAGTACTTC.